The next 14 T cell receptor beta chains were all read from a single sample in a study of blood T cell repertoires in COVID-19. The protocol was immunoSEQ multiplex PCR, while the TCRdb copy is restricted to in-frame clones and leaves out a portion. The sample lists around 470,000 clones; 75% to 90% were seen once. Sequencing was done on a sample of peripheral blood. The origin of the receptors is a man younger than 35 with COVID-19, enrolled during active disease.

This chain uses TRBV11-3 with TRBJ1-2; maybe TRBD1 (5 bases). Germline V gene data show CDR1 as SGHNT and CDR2 as YENEEA. Trimming took 5 bases from V and 8 from J, leaving 15 bases between them. This CDR3 is built from 13 residues. The CDR3 region is CASSGGLGRGYTF. The CDR3, as DNA: TGTGCCAGCAGCGGAGGGTTGGGACGGGGCTACACCTTC.

Points on this clone: At one end the junction does not follow the germline gene, possibly because of a read error. This chain joins TRBV5-1 and TRBJ2-7; 7 bases agree with TRBD1. There are 14 residues in the CDR3. Germline V gene sequence: CDR1 SGHRS, CDR2 YFSETQ. In DNA, the CDR3 is TGCGCCAGCAGCTTGGAAGGTGGGACAGCTGGTCGAAACTTC. Its translation is CASSLEGGTAGRNF.

This clone was found once. The chain employs TRBV30 and TRBJ2-3, with 9 bases fitting TRBD2. Unmatched junction bases numbered 7, after V lost 2 bases and J lost 1 base. Per germline, CDR1 GTSNPN and CDR2 SVGIG (reference sequence). This CDR3 has 16 residues. CDR3 sequence (DNA): TGTGCCTGGAGTAGTGGACTAGCGAGGGGCACAGATACGCAGTATTTT. The encoded protein is CAWSSGLARGTDTQYF.

The rearrangement joins TRBV7-3 to TRBJ2-5, with 15 bases lining up with TRBD2. The CDR3 is made up of 17 amino acids. Germline CDR1 SGHTA, CDR2 FQGTGA. V was clipped by 5 bases and J by 1 base; unmatched bases: 5. The CDR3 sequence is CASSPGTSGRFQETQYF. CDR3 DNA: TGTGCCAGCAGCCCTGGGACTAGCGGGAGGTTCCAAGAGACCCAGTACTTC.

The J gene is TRBJ2-5, the V gene TRBV5-1, with TRBD1 identical over 7 bases. CDR3 length equals 14 residues. The trim removed 3 bases at V and 3 bases at J, leaving 5 bases unmatched. The germline V gene encodes CDR1 SGHRS and CDR2 YFSETQ. DNA for the CDR3: TGCGCCAGCAGCTGGCCGGGGACAGAAGAGACCCAGTACTTC. The encoded protein is CASSWPGTEETQYF.

The CDR3 sequence: CASSLKLGGVAYNEQFF. The CDR3 DNA sequence: TGTGCCAGCAGTTTAAAGCTAGGGGGGGTTGCCTACAATGAGCAGTTCTTC. The chain joins TRBV27 to TRBJ2-1; possible D gene TRBD2, 7 bases. The V end was cut by 2 bases, the J end by 2 bases, with 16 bases between. Germline loops: CDR1 MNHEY, CDR2 SMNVEV (reference sequence). The CDR3 is 17 residues long.

This rearrangement joins TRBV20-1 to TRBJ1-5; weak D call: TRBD1 (6 bases). The germline gives CDR1 DFQATT, CDR2 SNEGSKA (reference sequence). This CDR3 comprises 15 residues. Trimming stripped 3 bases from V and 2 bases from J, with 14 bases between. CDR3 sequence: CSASRQGRGNQPQHF. The CDR3 bases are TGCAGTGCTAGTCGCCAGGGGAGAGGCAATCAGCCCCAGCATTTT.

The J gene is TRBJ2-1, the V gene TRBV21-1; the table's D call of TRBD1 was not tested on the DNA. TRBV21-1 is tagged as a pseudogene. This CDR3 spans 13 amino acids. CDR3 protein: CASSKGTDNEQFF. CDR3 nucleotide sequence: TGTGCCAGCAGCAAAGGGACAGACAATGAGCAGTTCTTC.

The CDR3 DNA follows: TGTGCCAGCATGCGACTGCCCGGCACAGATACGCAGTATTTT. Translated, it gives CASMRLPGTDTQYF. The chain joins TRBV9 to TRBJ2-3; D is unclear. Trimming removed 6 bases at V and 1 base at J, with 12 bases between. Germline V gene data show CDR1 as SGDLS and CDR2 as YYNGEE. The CDR3 is made up of 14 amino acids.

The V call is TRBV6-5, the J call TRBJ2-1; 7 positions match TRBD1. This CDR3 is built from 13 residues. J gave up 9 bases and V 2 bases, and 4 bases lay outside the gene matches. Germline CDR1 MNHEY, CDR2 SVGAGI. The CDR3 DNA is TGTGCCAGCAGTTACCGAGGGGGCGGTGAGCAGTTCTTC. Translation gives CASSYRGGGEQFF.

The rearrangement links TRBV24-1 to TRBJ2-1, with 9 bases lining up with TRBD2. From germline, CDR1 is KGHDR and CDR2 SFDVKD. This CDR3 spans 14 amino acids. The V segment lost 5 bases and the J segment 8 bases; nucleotides outside the gene matches: 6. Here the CDR3 reads CATSVSPSGDEQFF. The CDR3 bases are TGTGCCACCAGTGTATCGCCTAGCGGGGATGAGCAGTTCTTC.

This chain connects TRBV9 to TRBJ2-1, with a tentative D call TRBD2 (6 bases). Germline assignment: CDR1 SGDLS and CDR2 YYNGEE. The CDR3 totals 15 residues. V lost 4 bases and J lost 8, with 19 bases in between. The CDR3 loop is CASSSSGLPGDEQFF. The CDR3 bases are TGTGCCAGCAGCTCATCGGGACTCCCTGGGGATGAGCAGTTCTTC.

In DNA, the CDR3 is TGTGCCAGCAGCCAAGGGCCTTCCAGGGGGCCAGAGACCCAGTACTTC. Its translation: CASSQGPSRGPETQYF. The chain carries TRBV3-1 (or the pseudogene TRBV3-2) and TRBJ2-5, with TRBD1 identical over 8 bases. The CDR3 has 16 residues. CDR1 is LGHDT and CDR2 is YNNKEL in the germline V gene (reference sequence). V gave up 1 base and J gave up 4 bases; unmatched junction bases: 8.

This rearrangement joins TRBV27 to TRBJ2-3; no firm D call. The V end was cut by 6 bases, the J end by 2 bases, with 6 bases between. From germline, CDR1 is MNHEY and CDR2 SMNVEV (reference sequence). The CDR3 extends over 12 amino acids. The CDR3 sequence: CASRKLTDTQYF. The CDR3 bases are TGTGCCAGCAGAAAACTCACAGATACGCAGTATTTT.